These 11 T cell receptor beta chains were all obtained from the same sample, sequenced in a study of cytomegalovirus exposure and HLA in healthy donors. TCRdb's copy holds only in-frame clones and misses some; the assay was immunoSEQ multiplex PCR. Altogether about 75,000 clones are present, around four fifths being singletons, with the ten largest covering about 3%. The sample was PBMCs. These receptor sequences come from a man aged 25-40 years in good health and CMV-seronegative.

This clone was counted between two and nine times. One junction end disagrees with the germline gene, perhaps due to a read error. The chain links TRBV7-7 to TRBJ1-1; tentatively, D is TRBD1 (5 bases). Germline V gene data show CDR1 as SSHAT and CDR2 as FNYEAQ (reference sequence). This CDR3 region has 13 residues. CDR3 nucleotides: TGTGCTAGCAGCGCGGACAAGAACACTGAAGCTTTCTTT. Translation gives CASSADKNTEAFF.

A few counts support this clone. This sequence joins TRBV6-5 and TRBJ2-7; TRBD1 might be the D (6 bases). The germline CDR1 and CDR2 sequences are MNHEY and SVGAGI. This CDR3 has 14 amino acids. V shed 2 bases and J shed 2 bases, with 10 bases lying between them. The CDR3 sequence is CASSYLDRAYEQYV. The CDR3 bases are TGTGCCAGCAGTTACCTGGACAGAGCCTACGAGCAGTACGTC.

The chain carries TRBV25-1 and TRBJ1-4, with unresolved D. V was cut by 5 bases and J by 3 bases, with 7 bases left in between. Germline-derived CDR1 and CDR2 are MGHDK and SYGVNS. The CDR3 has 13 residues. The CDR3 region has the DNA TGTGCCAGCAGTCAACAGTCTAATGAAAAACTGTTTTTT. Residues: CASSQQSNEKLFF.

The gene calls are TRBV28 and TRBJ1-4; 9 nucleotides line up with TRBD1. The germline gives CDR1 MDHEN, CDR2 SYDVKM. V lost 3 bases and J lost 3; bases outside the gene matches: 2. There are 15 residues in the CDR3. Written as DNA, the CDR3 is TGTGCCAGCAGTTTCGGGGACAGGGCTAATGAAAAACTGTTTTTT. Translation gives CASSFGDRANEKLFF.

The J gene is TRBJ1-2, the V gene TRBV30, with D maybe TRBD1 (6 bases). The V end was cut by 3 bases, the J end by 8 bases, with 16 bases between. CDR3 length: 13 amino acids. The V gene's germline CDR1 is GTSNPN and CDR2 SVGIG (reference sequence). The CDR3 protein is CAWSPGTWGGYTF. CDR3 DNA sequence: TGTGCCTGGAGCCCAGGGACATGGGGAGGCTACACCTTC. Drawing the rest from reference TRBV30 and TRBJ1-2, the complete variable domain is SQTIHQWPATLVQPVGSPLSLECTVEGTSNPNLYWYRQAAGRGLQLLFYSVGIGQISSEVPQNLSASRPQDRQFILSSKKLLLSDSGFYLCAWSPGTWGGYTFGSGTRLTVV.

V and J are TRBV9 and TRBJ1-4, with D unresolved. The ends were cut back, 2 bases at V and 4 bases at J, with 9 bases in the middle. CDR1 SGDLS and CDR2 YYNGEE come from the germline V gene. The CDR3 spans 14 residues. The CDR3 DNA reads TGTGCCAGCAGCGTCCAGGCCATTAATGAAAAACTGTTTTTT. Its protein product is CASSVQAINEKLFF.

The chain recombines TRBV12-5 with TRBJ1-1; D may be TRBD1 (6 bases). V was cut by 3 bases and J by 5 bases, with 16 bases left in between. Germline CDR1 LGHNT, CDR2 FRNRAP. There are 15 residues in the CDR3. This CDR3 is CASGLLQGSGTEAFF. CDR3 in DNA: TGTGCTAGTGGTTTATTACAGGGATCTGGGACTGAAGCTTTCTTT.

This chain joins TRBV25-1 and TRBJ2-5; 8 positions agree with TRBD2. The CDR3 covers 15 residues. Per the germline V gene, CDR1 is MGHDK and CDR2 is SYGVNS. The trim removed 7 bases at V and 2 bases at J, leaving 9 bases unmatched. The CDR3 protein is CASIPGAGGQETQYF. The CDR3 bases are TGTGCCAGCATCCCGGGGGCGGGAGGACAAGAGACCCAGTACTTC.

The genes are TRBV4-1 and TRBJ2-2; 11 nucleotides line up with TRBD2. There are 20 residues in the CDR3. The germline V gene has CDR1 MGHRA and CDR2 YSYEKL. V lost 0 bases and J lost 4; bases outside the gene matches: 13. CDR3 sequence: CASSQDFVAGGPLGTGELFF. The CDR3 DNA sequence: TGCGCCAGCAGCCAAGATTTTGTAGCGGGGGGGCCTCTGGGCACCGGGGAGCTGTTTTTT.

This chain connects TRBV4-2 to TRBJ2-1, with TRBD2 matching over 8 bases. V was pared by 0 bases and J by 5 bases, with 15 bases of the junction left unmatched. The CDR3 length is 19 residues. Per germline, CDR1 LGHNA and CDR2 YNFKEQ. The chain's CDR3 is CASSQDRISYSGDDNEQFF. For the CDR3, the DNA is TGTGCCAGCAGCCAAGATCGTATTTCGTATAGCGGGGACGACAATGAGCAGTTCTTC.

This clone was recorded only once. The rearrangement uses TRBV6-5 and TRBJ1-4, with D unresolved. V lost 3 bases and J 7 bases, leaving 9 bases between the germline ends. This CDR3 contains 13 residues. Germline CDR1 MNHEY, CDR2 SVGAGI. The CDR3 spells CASSYDIGEKLFF. The CDR3 region has the DNA TGTGCCAGCAGTTATGATATCGGTGAAAAACTGTTTTTT.